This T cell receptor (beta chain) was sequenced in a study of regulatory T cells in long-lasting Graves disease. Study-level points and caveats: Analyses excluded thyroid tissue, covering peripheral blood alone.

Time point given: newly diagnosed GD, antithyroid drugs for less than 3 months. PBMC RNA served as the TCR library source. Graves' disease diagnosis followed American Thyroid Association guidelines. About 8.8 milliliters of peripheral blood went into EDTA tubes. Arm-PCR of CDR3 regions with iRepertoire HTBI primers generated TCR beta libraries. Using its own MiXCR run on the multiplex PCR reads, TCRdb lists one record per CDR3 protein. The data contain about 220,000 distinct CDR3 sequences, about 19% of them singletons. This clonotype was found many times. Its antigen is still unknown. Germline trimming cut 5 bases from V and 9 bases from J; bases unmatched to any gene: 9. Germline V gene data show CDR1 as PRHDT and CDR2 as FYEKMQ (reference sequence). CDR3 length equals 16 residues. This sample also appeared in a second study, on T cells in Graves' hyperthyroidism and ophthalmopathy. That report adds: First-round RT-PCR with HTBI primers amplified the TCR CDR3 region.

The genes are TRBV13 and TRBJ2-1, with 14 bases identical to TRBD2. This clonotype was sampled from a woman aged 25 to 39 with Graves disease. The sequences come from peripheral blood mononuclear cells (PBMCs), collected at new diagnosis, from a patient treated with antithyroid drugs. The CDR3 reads CASSPRGLAGEGEQFF. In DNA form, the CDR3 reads TGTGCCAGCAGCCCCCGGGGACTAGCGGGAGAGGGTGAGCAGTTCTTC.